The clone carrying this T cell receptor (beta chain) has a count of ten or more. Its target is unknown. The data were taken from a study of T cell repertoires in cytomegalovirus infection. Findings and caveats of the study: In two of eight donors, the top clonotype was HLA-C-restricted CMV-specific.

MiXCR was run by TCRdb on the reads, yielding one entry per CDR3 protein. Here the sample spans more than 85,000 distinct CDR3 sequences, more than 15% being singletons. Trimming took off 5 bases at V and 0 bases at J, with 14 bases between the two ends. Germline V gene sequence: CDR1 SGHTA, CDR2 FQGNSA. CDR3 size: 15 residues. This receptor was taken from a human donor in good health (CMV status not recorded). Some clones in this sample may be carry-over from other donors' samples. The sample was PBMCs. J is TRBJ2-7 and V is TRBV7-2; D unresolved. This CDR3 reads CASSPGATPSYEQYF. Written as DNA, the CDR3 is TGTGCCAGCAGCCCCGGCGCTACCCCCTCCTACGAGCAGTACTTC.